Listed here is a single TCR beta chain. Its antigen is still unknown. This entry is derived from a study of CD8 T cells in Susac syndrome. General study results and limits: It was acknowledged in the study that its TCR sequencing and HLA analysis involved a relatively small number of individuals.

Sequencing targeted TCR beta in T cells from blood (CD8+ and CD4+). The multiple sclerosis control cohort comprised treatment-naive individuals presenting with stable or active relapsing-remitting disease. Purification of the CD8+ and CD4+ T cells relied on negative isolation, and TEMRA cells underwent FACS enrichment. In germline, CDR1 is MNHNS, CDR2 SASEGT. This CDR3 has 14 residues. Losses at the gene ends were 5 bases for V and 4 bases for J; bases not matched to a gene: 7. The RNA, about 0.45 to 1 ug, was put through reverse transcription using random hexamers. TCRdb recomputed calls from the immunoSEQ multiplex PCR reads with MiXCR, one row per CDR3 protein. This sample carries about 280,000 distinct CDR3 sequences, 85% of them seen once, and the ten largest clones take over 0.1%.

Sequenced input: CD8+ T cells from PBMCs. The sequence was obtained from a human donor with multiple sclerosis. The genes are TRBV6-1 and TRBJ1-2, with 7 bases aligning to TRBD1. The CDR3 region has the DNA TGTGCCAGCAGTTCCCAGGACAGGAGCTATGGCTACACCTTC. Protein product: CASSSQDRSYGYTF.